This T cell receptor beta chain was observed in a study of T cells in localized non-small cell lung cancer. Germline V CDR1 and CDR2: MNHNS, SASEGT. V trimming: 1 base; J trimming: 7 bases; junction bases outside the gene matches: 7. The CDR3 consists of 14 residues. The repertoire was sequenced with immunoSEQ multiplex PCR; TCRdb's copy has only in-frame clones and lacks some. This repertoire shows about 30,000 clones, approximately 90% found once; its top ten account for 10% to 15%. The chain has TRBV6-1 and TRBJ2-7; 7 bases line up with TRBD2. This receptor was taken from a female donor of 60 years or more with stage III squamous cell lung carcinoma. This specimen consisted of peripheral blood, obtained before any cancer treatment. In nucleotides, the CDR3 is TGTGCCAGCAGTGAAGTGGTGGGCGGGGGAGAGCAGTACTTC. Translated, it gives CASSEVVGGGEQYF.